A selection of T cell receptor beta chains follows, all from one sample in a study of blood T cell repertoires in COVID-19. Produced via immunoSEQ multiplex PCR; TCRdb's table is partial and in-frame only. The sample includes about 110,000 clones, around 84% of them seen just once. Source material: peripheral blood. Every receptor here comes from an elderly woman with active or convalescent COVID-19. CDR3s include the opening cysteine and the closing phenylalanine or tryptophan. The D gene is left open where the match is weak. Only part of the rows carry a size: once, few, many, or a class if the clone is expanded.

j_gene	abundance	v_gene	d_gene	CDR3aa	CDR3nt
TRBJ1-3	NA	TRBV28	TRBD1	CASRPLLGRQGTIGNTIYF	TGTGCCAGCAGGCCCTTGTTAGGAAGACAGGGGACAATCGGAAACACCATATATTTT
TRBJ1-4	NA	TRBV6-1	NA	CASSDRGTNEKLFF	TGTGCCAGCAGTGACAGGGGAACTAATGAAAAACTGTTTTTT
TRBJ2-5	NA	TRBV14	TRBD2	CASSHWTSGRQETQYF	TGTGCCAGCAGCCATTGGACTAGCGGGAGGCAAGAGACCCAGTACTTC
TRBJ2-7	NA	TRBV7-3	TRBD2	CASSIGGRDAYEQYF	TGTGCCAGCAGCATCGGCGGGAGAGACGCCTACGAGCAGTACTTC
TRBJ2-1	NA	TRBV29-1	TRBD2	CSVERTSGRSEQFF	TGCAGCGTTGAGCGGACTAGCGGGAGGAGTGAGCAGTTCTTC
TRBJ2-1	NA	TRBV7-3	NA	CASSRAVEGRNEQFF	TGTGCCAGCAGCCGAGCGGTGGAGGGCCGTAATGAGCAGTTCTTC
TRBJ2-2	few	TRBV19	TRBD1	CASSWDRGTGELFF	TGTGCCAGTAGTTGGGACAGGGGCACCGGGGAGCTGTTTTTT
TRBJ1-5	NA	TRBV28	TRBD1	CASSRTGNSNQPQHF	TGTGCCAGCAGCCGGACAGGGAATAGCAATCAGCCCCAGCATTTT
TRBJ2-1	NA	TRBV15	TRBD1	CATSRGRTGVEYEQFF	TGTGCCACCAGCAGAGGTCGAACAGGGGTGGAATATGAGCAGTTCTTC
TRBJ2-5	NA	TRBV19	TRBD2	CASGTSGRIETQYF	TGTGCCAGTGGGACTAGCGGGAGGATCGAGACCCAGTACTTC
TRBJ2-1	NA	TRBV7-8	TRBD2	CASSLARLAGYNEQFF	TGTGCCAGCAGCTTAGCCCGCCTAGCGGGTTACAATGAGCAGTTCTTC
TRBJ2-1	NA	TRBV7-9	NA	CASSLGGTRPADEQFF	TGTGCCAGCAGCTTAGGAGGGACTCGACCCGCGGATGAGCAGTTCTTC
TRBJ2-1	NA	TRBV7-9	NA	CASSLDLRAAGQFF	TGTGCCAGCAGCTTGGACCTTAGGGCCGCGGGGCAGTTCTTC
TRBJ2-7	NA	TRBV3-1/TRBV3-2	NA	CASSQGRYEQYF	TGTGCCAGCAGCCAAGGTCGGTACGAGCAGTACTTC
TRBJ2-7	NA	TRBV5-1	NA	CASSLAGSYEQYF	TGCGCCAGCAGCTTGGCAGGGTCCTACGAGCAGTACTTC
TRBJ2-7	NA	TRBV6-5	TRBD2	CATTKEREPYEQYF	TGTGCCACCACGAAAGAGCGGGAACCCTACGAGCAGTACTTC
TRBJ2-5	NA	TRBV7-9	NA	CASEETQGEEGGVETQYF	TGTGCCAGCGAAGAGACGCAGGGGGAAGAAGGAGGGGTAGAGACCCAGTACTTC
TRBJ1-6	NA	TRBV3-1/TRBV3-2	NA	CASRPDSKINSPLHF	TGTGCCAGCAGACCGGACAGCAAAATCAATTCACCCCTCCACTTT
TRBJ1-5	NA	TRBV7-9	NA	CASSLGGVNQPQHF	TGTGCCAGCAGCTTAGGGGGCGTCAATCAGCCCCAGCATTTT
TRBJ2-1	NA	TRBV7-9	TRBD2	CASSPTSGTYNEQFF	TGTGCCAGCAGCCCAACTAGCGGGACCTACAATGAGCAGTTCTTC
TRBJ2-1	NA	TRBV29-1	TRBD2	CSPCKLAGEPYNEQFF	TGCAGTCCGTGTAAGCTAGCGGGAGAACCCTACAATGAGCAGTTCTTC
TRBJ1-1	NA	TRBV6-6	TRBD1	CASSLGQGGRNTEAFF	TGTGCCAGCAGTTTGGGGCAGGGGGGACGGAACACTGAAGCTTTCTTT
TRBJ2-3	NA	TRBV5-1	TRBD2	CASYYGTSGTTDTQYF	TGCGCCAGCTACTATGGGACTAGCGGGACCACAGATACGCAGTATTTT
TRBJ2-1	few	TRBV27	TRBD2	CASSFLRGLAGIHEQFF	TGTGCCAGCAGTTTCCTCCGAGGACTAGCGGGAATACATGAGCAGTTCTTC
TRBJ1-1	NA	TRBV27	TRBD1	CASSIGQGNTEAFF	TGTGCCAGCAGTATCGGACAGGGTAACACTGAAGCTTTCTTT
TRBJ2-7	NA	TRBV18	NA	CASSPGRSGASYEQYF	TGTGCCAGCTCACCCGGCAGGTCAGGGGCCTCCTACGAGCAGTACTTC
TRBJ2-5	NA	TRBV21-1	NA	CASSKEGGPLAGSQETQYF	TGTGCCAGCAGCAAAGAAGGTGGGCCGCTAGCGGGAAGCCAAGAGACCCAGTACTTC
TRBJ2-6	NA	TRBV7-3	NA	CASQRSGANVLTF	TGTGCCTCCCAGCGCTCTGGGGCCAACGTCCTGACTTTC
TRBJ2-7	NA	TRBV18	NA	CASSPQRSGGLAYEQYF	TGTGCCAGCTCACCACAGCGTAGTGGGGGCCTAGCCTACGAGCAGTACTTC
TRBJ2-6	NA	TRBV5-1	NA	CASSSDLAGANVLTF	TGCGCCAGCAGCTCCGACTTAGCTGGGGCCAACGTCCTGACTTTC
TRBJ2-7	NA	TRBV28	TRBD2	CASSIGLAGEYEQYF	TGTGCCAGCAGTATTGGACTAGCGGGAGAATACGAGCAGTACTTC
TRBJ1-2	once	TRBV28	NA	CASTGQNGYTF	TGTGCCAGCACCGGACAGAATGGCTACACCTTC
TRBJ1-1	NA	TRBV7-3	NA	CASSLGEMNTEAFF	TGTGCCAGCAGCTTAGGGGAGATGAACACTGAAGCTTTCTTT
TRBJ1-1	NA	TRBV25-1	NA	CASSDPVNTEAFF	TGTGCCAGCAGTGATCCGGTGAACACTGAAGCTTTCTTT
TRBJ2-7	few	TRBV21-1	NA	CASSKALEQGSLEQYF	TGTGCCAGCAGCAAAGCGCTGGAACAGGGGAGCCTCGAGCAGTACTTC
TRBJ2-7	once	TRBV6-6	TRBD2	CASSSIAGFYEQYF	TGTGCCAGCAGTTCCATAGCGGGATTCTACGAGCAGTACTTC
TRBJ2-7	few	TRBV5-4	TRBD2	CASSPSGSSYEQYF	TGTGCCAGCAGCCCTAGCGGGAGTTCCTACGAGCAGTACTTC
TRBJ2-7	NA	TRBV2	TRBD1	CASITGTGNSEQYF	TGTGCCAGCATTACCGGGACAGGGAACTCCGAGCAGTACTTC
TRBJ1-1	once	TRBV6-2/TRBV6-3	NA	CASSLFSMNTEAFF	TGTGCCAGCAGTTTGTTCAGTATGAACACTGAAGCTTTCTTT
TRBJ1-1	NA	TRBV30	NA	CAWSTWIRGRVGDTEAFF	TGTGCCTGGTCGACTTGGATAAGGGGCCGGGTTGGGGACACTGAAGCTTTCTTT
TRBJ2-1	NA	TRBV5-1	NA	CASSFGAAWAEQFF	TGCGCCAGCAGCTTCGGAGCGGCCTGGGCTGAGCAGTTCTTC
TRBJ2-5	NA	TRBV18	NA	CASSPPVGFRRQGEEETQYF	TGTGCCAGCTCACCACCCGTGGGTTTCAGGCGTCAGGGCGAGGAAGAGACCCAGTACTTC
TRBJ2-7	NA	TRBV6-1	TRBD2	CASSEVREAHEQYF	TGTGCCAGCAGTGAAGTCCGGGAGGCCCACGAGCAGTACTTC
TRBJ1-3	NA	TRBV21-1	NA	CASSKNGSGNTIYF	TGTGCCAGCAGCAAAAACGGCTCTGGAAACACCATATATTTT
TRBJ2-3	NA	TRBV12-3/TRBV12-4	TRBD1	CASSGTATDTQYF	TGTGCCAGCAGTGGGACAGCAACAGATACGCAGTATTTT
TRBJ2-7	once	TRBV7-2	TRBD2	CASSKLAGFSYEQYF	TGTGCCAGCAGTAAACTAGCGGGTTTCTCCTACGAGCAGTACTTC
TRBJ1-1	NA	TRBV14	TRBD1	CASSFYGQAGAEAFF	TGTGCCAGCAGCTTTTACGGACAGGCAGGCGCTGAAGCTTTCTTT
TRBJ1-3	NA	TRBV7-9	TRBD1	CASSSGQGAIGNTIYF	TGTGCCAGCAGCTCAGGACAGGGGGCCATTGGAAACACCATATATTTT
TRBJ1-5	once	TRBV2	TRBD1	CASTQGANGNQPQHF	TGTGCCAGCACACAGGGGGCGAATGGCAATCAGCCCCAGCATTTT
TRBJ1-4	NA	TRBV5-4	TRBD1	CASSKDRGFEKLFF	TGTGCCAGCAGTAAGGACAGGGGATTCGAAAAACTGTTTTTT
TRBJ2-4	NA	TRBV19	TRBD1	CASSIPGTGNLNIQYF	TGTGCCAGTAGTATTCCCGGGACAGGGAATTTAAACATTCAGTACTTC
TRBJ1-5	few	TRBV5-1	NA	CASSPQGYSNQPQHF	TGCGCCAGCAGCCCGCAGGGTTATAGCAATCAGCCCCAGCATTTT
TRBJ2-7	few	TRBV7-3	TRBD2	CASSRLAGSEQYF	TGTGCCAGCAGCCGTCTAGCGGGGTCCGAGCAGTACTTC
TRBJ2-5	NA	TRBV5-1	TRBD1	CASSFQGDQETQYF	TGCGCCAGCAGCTTCCAGGGGGACCAAGAGACCCAGTACTTC
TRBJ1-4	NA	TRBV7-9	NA	CASIGSGEKLFF	TGTGCCAGCATAGGGAGTGGTGAAAAACTGTTTTTT
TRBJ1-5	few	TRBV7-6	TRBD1	CASSPQGKDQPQHF	TGTGCCAGCAGTCCACAGGGGAAGGATCAGCCCCAGCATTTT
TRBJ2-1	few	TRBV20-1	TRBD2	CSASIAGVRNEQFF	TGCAGTGCTAGTATAGCGGGAGTACGGAATGAGCAGTTCTTC
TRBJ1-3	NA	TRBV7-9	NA	CASSSDGGLTGNTIYF	TGTGCCAGCAGCTCTGACGGAGGACTTACGGGAAACACCATATATTTT
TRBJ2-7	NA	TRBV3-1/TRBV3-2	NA	CASSPGHSGFYEQYF	TGTGCCAGCAGCCCCGGACATTCCGGTTTCTACGAGCAGTACTTC